This TCR beta chain emerged from a study of T cell changes during pregnancy in multiple sclerosis. Generated by immunoSEQ multiplex PCR, the TCRdb table keeps only in-frame clones and is missing some. The table lists tens of thousands of clones, over 85% of them singletons. J lost 4 bases, V lost 0 bases, and 9 bases had no gene match. Germline CDR1 and CDR2: SGHRS and YFSETQ. The CDR3 spans 16 residues. Sequences were derived from CD4+ T cells from peripheral blood mononuclear cells, sampled in the first trimester of pregnancy. The clonotype was recovered from a female donor with multiple sclerosis, enrolled in a pregnancy study. The rearrangement links TRBV5-1 to TRBJ1-1; 7 nucleotides line up with TRBD1. In nucleotides, the CDR3 is TGCGCCAGCAGCTTGGCCGAAGGAACAGGGGTCACTGAAGCTTTCTTT. This encodes CASSLAEGTGVTEAFF.